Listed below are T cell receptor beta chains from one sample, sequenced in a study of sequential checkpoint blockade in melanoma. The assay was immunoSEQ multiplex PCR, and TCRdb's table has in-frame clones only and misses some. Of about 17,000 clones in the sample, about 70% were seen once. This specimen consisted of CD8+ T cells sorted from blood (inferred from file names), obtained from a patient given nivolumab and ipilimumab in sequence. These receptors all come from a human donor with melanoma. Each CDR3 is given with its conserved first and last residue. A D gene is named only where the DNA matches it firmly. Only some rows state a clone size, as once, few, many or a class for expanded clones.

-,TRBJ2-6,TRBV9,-,CASSGHRSGANVLTF,TGTGCCAGCAGTGGGCACCGCTCTGGGGCCAACGTCCTGACTTTC
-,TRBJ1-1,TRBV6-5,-,CASIRRGGEAFF,TGTGCCAGCATTCGACGGGGGGGGGAAGCTTTCTTT
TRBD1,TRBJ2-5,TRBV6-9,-,CASRRQGAETQYF,TGTGCCAGCAGACGACAGGGGGCGGAGACCCAGTACTTC
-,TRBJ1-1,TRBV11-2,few,CASRADMTQNTEAFF,TGTGCCAGCAGGGCGGACATGACACAAAACACTGAAGCTTTCTTT
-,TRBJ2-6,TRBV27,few,CASTEFSGANVLTF,TGTGCCAGCACGGAGTTCTCTGGGGCCAACGTCCTGACTTTC
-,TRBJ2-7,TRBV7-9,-,CASSLAVAAEQYF,TGTGCCAGCAGCTTAGCTGTAGCCGCCGAGCAGTACTTC
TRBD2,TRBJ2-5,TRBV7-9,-,CASSLRLAETQYF,TGTGCCAGCAGCCTTCGACTAGCGGAGACCCAGTACTTC
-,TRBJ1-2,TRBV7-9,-,CASSLERNYGYTF,TGTGCCAGCAGCTTAGAGCGTAACTATGGCTACACCTTC
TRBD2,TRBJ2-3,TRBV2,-,CASSLAGGGGDTQYF,TGTGCCAGCAGTTTAGCGGGGGGTGGAGGAGATACGCAGTATTTT
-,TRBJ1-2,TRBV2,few,CASSETSEGPLYGYTF,TGTGCCAGCAGTGAAACAAGTGAGGGTCCCCTCTATGGCTACACCTTC
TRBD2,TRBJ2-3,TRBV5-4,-,CASSFSGGDTQYF,TGTGCCAGCAGCTTTAGCGGGGGGGATACGCAGTATTTT
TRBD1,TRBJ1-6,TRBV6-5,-,CASSLGQGYRSPLHF,TGTGCCAGCAGCCTCGGACAGGGGTATCGTTCACCCCTCCACTTT
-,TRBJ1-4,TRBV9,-,CASSVGGDEKLFF,TGTGCCAGCAGCGTAGGGGGGGATGAAAAACTGTTTTTT
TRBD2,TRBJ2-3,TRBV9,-,CASSPFGGGTDTQYF,TGTGCCAGCAGCCCCTTTGGGGGGGGCACAGATACGCAGTATTTT
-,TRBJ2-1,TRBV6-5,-,CASSQRESYNEQFF,TGTGCCAGCAGTCAGAGGGAGTCCTACAATGAGCAGTTCTTC
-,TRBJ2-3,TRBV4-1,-,CASSQVWRSSTDTQYF,TGCGCCAGCAGCCAAGTGTGGCGGTCTAGCACAGATACGCAGTATTTT
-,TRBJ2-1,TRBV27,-,CASSLAGGPYNEQFF,TGTGCCAGCAGTTTAGCCGGGGGGCCCTACAATGAGCAGTTCTTC
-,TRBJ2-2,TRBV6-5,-,CASSVAGDTGELFF,TGTGCCAGCAGTGTAGCAGGGGACACCGGGGAGCTGTTTTTT
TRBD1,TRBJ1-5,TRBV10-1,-,CASSGGTGGQPQHF,TGCGCCAGCAGCGGAGGGACAGGCGGTCAGCCCCAGCATTTT
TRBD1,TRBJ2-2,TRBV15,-,CATSGGQGDTGELFF,TGTGCCACCAGCGGGGGACAGGGAGACACCGGGGAGCTGTTTTTT
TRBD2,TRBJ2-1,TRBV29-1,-,CSVEGRGAYNEQFF,TGCAGCGTTGAGGGGCGGGGGGCCTACAATGAGCAGTTCTTC
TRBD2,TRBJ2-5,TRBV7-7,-,CASSGSGFQETQYF,TGTGCCAGCAGCGGTAGCGGGTTCCAAGAGACCCAGTACTTC
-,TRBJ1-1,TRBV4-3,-,CASSQELNTEAFF,TGCGCCAGCAGCCAGGAGCTGAACACTGAAGCTTTCTTT
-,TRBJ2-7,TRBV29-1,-,CSYQEGYEQYF,TGCAGCTACCAGGAGGGCTACGAGCAGTACTTC
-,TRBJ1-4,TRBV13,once,CASSLARTNEKLFF,TGTGCCAGCAGCTTAGCCAGAACTAATGAAAAACTGTTTTTT
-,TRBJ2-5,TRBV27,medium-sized,CASGHNDRTHQETQYF,TGTGCCAGCGGACACAATGACAGGACCCACCAAGAGACCCAGTACTTC
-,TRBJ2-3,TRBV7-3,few,CASSEGYYSTDTQYF,TGTGCCAGCAGCGAGGGATACTACAGCACAGATACGCAGTATTTT
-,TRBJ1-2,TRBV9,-,CASSPSEGTANYGYTF,TGTGCCAGCAGCCCTTCCGAGGGTACGGCGAACTATGGCTACACCTTC
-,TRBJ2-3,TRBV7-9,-,CASSLVAIGTDTQYF,TGTGCCAGCAGCTTAGTTGCGATCGGCACAGATACGCAGTATTTT
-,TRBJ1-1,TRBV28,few,CASSFGQEAFF,TGTGCCAGCAGTTTTGGACAGGAAGCTTTCTTT
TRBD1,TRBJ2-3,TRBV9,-,CASSTGDSTDTQYF,TGTGCCAGCAGCACAGGGGACAGCACAGATACGCAGTATTTT
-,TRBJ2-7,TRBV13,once,CASSLEYNSYEQYF,TGTGCCAGCAGCTTAGAGTACAACTCCTACGAGCAGTACTTC
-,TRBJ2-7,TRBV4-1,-,CASSPPRGGQHEQYF,TGTGCCAGCAGCCCCCCAAGGGGGGGGCAACACGAGCAGTACTTC
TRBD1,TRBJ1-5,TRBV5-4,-,CASSLGGTGNQPQHF,TGTGCCAGCAGCTTGGGGGGGACAGGGAACCAGCCCCAGCATTTT
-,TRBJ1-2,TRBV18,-,CASSPRGYYGYTF,TGTGCCAGCTCACCCCGCGGTTACTATGGCTACACCTTC
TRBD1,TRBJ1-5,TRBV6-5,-,CASSLPGGQPQHF,TGTGCCAGCAGCTTACCAGGGGGCCAGCCCCAGCATTTT
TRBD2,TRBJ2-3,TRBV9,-,CASSSPGGGLTDTQYF,TGTGCCAGCAGCTCCCCAGGCGGGGGGCTCACAGATACGCAGTATTTT
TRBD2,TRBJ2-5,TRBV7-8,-,CASSTHRTSGGSAGAQYF,TGTGCCAGCAGCACCCATCGGACTAGCGGGGGATCCGCGGGGGCCCAGTACTTC
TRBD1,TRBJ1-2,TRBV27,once,CASRGTGVNYGYTF,TGTGCCAGCAGAGGGACAGGAGTTAACTATGGCTACACCTTC
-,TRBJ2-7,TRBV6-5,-,CASTLPGRDEQYF,TGTGCCAGCACCCTCCCCGGTCGGGACGAGCAGTACTTC
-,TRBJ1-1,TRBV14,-,CASSQDQGGTEAFF,TGTGCCAGCAGCCAAGATCAGGGTGGCACTGAAGCTTTCTTT
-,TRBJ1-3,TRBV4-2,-,CASSWAYGNTIYF,TGTGCCAGCAGCTGGGCTTATGGAAACACCATATATTTT
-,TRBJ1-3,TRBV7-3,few,CASSPQPQGSGNTIYF,TGTGCCAGCAGCCCGCAACCTCAGGGCTCTGGAAACACCATATATTTT
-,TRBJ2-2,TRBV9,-,CASSLPPRLTNTGELFF,TGTGCCAGCAGCCTCCCCCCGAGACTGACGAACACCGGGGAGCTGTTTTTT
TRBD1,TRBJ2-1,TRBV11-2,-,CASSRTGGSYNEQFF,TGTGCCAGCAGCCGAACAGGGGGCTCCTACAATGAGCAGTTCTTC
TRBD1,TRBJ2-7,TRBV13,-,CASSYRTGIRDEQYF,TGTGCCAGCAGCTACCGGACAGGGATACGGGACGAGCAGTACTTC
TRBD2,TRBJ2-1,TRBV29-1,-,CSVQGGAYNEQFF,TGCAGCGTCCAGGGAGGGGCCTACAATGAGCAGTTCTTC
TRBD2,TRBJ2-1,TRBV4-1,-,CASSLGGNEQFF,TGCGCCAGCAGCCTGGGGGGGAATGAGCAGTTCTTC
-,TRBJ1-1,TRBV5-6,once,CASSLGQGLTEAFF,TGTGCCAGCAGCTTGGGGCAGGGTTTAACTGAAGCTTTCTTT
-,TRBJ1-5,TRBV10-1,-,CASSPGLGQPQHF,TGCGCCAGCAGTCCGGGACTGGGGCAGCCCCAGCATTTT
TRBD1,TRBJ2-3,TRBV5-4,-,CAAKGARTDTQYF,TGTGCCGCAAAGGGGGCCAGGACAGATACGCAGTATTTT
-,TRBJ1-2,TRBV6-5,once,CASRGTLNYGYTF,TGTGCCAGCAGGGGGACACTTAACTATGGCTACACCTTC
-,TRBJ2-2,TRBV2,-,CASSPFGGELFF,TGTGCCAGCAGCCCTTTCGGCGGGGAGCTGTTTTTT
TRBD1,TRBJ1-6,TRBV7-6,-,CASSPGQGNNSPLHF,TGTGCCAGCAGCCCCGGACAGGGAAATAATTCACCCCTCCACTTT
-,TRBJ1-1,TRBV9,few,CASNNPNRKGTEAFF,TGTGCCAGCAACAATCCGAACAGGAAAGGCACTGAAGCTTTCTTT
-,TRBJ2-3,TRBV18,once,CASSPPGRFFTDTQYF,TGTGCCAGCTCACCACCGGGCAGGTTTTTTACAGATACGCAGTATTTT
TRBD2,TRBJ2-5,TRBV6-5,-,CASRDPGGHGTQYF,TGTGCCAGTCGAGATCCGGGGGGTCACGGGACCCAGTACTTC
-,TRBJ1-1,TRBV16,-,CASSHSQTGANTEAFF,TGTGCCAGCAGCCACAGCCAGACAGGAGCGAACACTGAAGCTTTCTTT
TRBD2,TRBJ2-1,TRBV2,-,CASSDPYLSGTSGGSSYNEQFF,TGTGCCAGCAGTGACCCTTACCTCTCCGGAACTAGCGGGGGGAGCTCCTACAATGAGCAGTTCTTC
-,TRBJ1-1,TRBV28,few,CASSSGFYTEAFF,TGTGCCAGCAGTTCCGGGTTCTACACTGAAGCTTTCTTT